This T cell receptor beta chain was captured by sequencing in a study of cytomegalovirus exposure and HLA in healthy donors (dated by TCRdb to between 2016 and 2019). Background on the whole study: An earlier analysis of several hundred of the donors reported 250 to 300 Gb of sequence data and 90 million to 120 million unique TCR beta sequences obtained from about 179 million T cells. To decide whether each TCR beta V gene segment behaved as functional or pseudogenic, an earlier analysis of fewer than 750 of the donors relied on high-throughput TCR beta sequencing. A separate validation cohort of about 110 different subjects was used in addition to the roughly 720-subject first cohort. All discovery cohort repertoires had been generated on a single sequencing platform. Among the roughly 430 genotyped donors, around 81% belonged to the genetic ancestry cluster associated with self-reported Caucasian donors. The number of donors typed differed by locus, with roughly 620-640 for A, B, C, DRB1 and DQB1, 522 for DQA1, 600 to 610 for DPA1, and under 490 for DPB1. About 280 gigabases of sequencing data and 70 million to 100 million unique TCR sequences made up an early release that covered roughly 670 HLA-typed donors. Genome-wide SNP genotypes for about three fifths of the roughly 670 donors were used in a later genetic analysis, which treated that subset as a discovery cohort. On average, roughly 240,000 unique TCR beta nucleotide sequences were sequenced per donor among some 430 genotyped donors of the cohort, with 15% to 20% of those sequences being non-productive. The later analysis used no new phenotypic data to find candidate immune exposures, relying instead on TCR beta sequences and their occurrence across donors. Both class I and class II loci were covered by HLA typing, at four-digit resolution. To predict cytomegalovirus infection status, the study combined high-throughput TCR immunosequencing, statistical association of individual TCRs with disease status, and machine learning. Donor age, sex, ethnicity and CMV serostatus were collected together with the repertoire data. Roughly five DR-DQ haplotypes were handled as single units for association and clustering because linkage in the cohort was strong. The aim of the study was to test whether cataloging public T cell receptors could identify signatures of past pathogen exposure. A later analysis re-analyzed previously published TCR beta repertoires from 650 to 800 donors and added high-resolution HLA genotyping to study TCR occurrence patterns. The T cell repertoires of about 700 subjects were profiled by immunosequencing and related to cytomegalovirus serostatus. The paper's findings and limits, for the study overall: Correlated functional status among segregating V segments might reflect linkage disequilibrium, but an unknown experimental factor could not be ruled out. In a later analysis, most CMV-associated TCR beta chains were found to appear HLA-restricted, with HLA associations seemingly driven largely by CMV exposure. A few of the identified cytomegalovirus-associated TCR beta chains were confirmed in vitro to be specific for cytomegalovirus antigens. CMV serostatus was the only immune exposure information available for the cohort. In a later genetic analysis, a missense DCLRE1C variant was associated with V-gene and J-gene trimming of TCR beta chains, and the association was replicated in an independent cohort. In a later analysis, HLA-associated TCR beta chains showed more clonal expansion and lower generation probabilities than non-associated chains that were equally common. Only TCR beta chains were sequenced in this cohort, and the absence of alpha or paired-chain data limited detectable features. Approximately 18 rarely observed V segments, including chromosome 9 orphons, were excluded from the earlier analysis of about 600 of the donors because counts were too low. It was suggested by the authors that the approach could potentially be generalized to other disease states and immunological phenotypes. When HLA alleles, especially DR and DQ, strongly co-occurred, TCR associations were difficult to assign to individual alleles. Sequencing depth was assumed to be roughly uniform across donors in the presence/absence analyses, though that assumption may not hold. Some IMGT-functional V segments, including TRBV6-2 and TRBV6-3, could not be told apart with the 87-base-pair reads, so those segments were excluded. A later analysis reported that several top co-occurrence clusters appeared linked to parvovirus B19, influenza, CMV and Epstein-Barr virus. A further reported finding was that TCR beta sequences accurately predicted the HLA-A and HLA-B alleles for most subjects in the first cohort. The study listed 164 TCR beta chains as associated with cytomegalovirus. While some public TCRs were present in many individuals, most TCR sequences turned up only very rarely across donors. In a later genetic analysis, fewer N-insertions in productive TCRs were reported among donors in an Asian-associated ancestry cluster than the roughly 700-donor mean. In a later analysis, 15,000 to 20,000 TCR beta sequences were associated with specific HLA alleles at a false discovery rate of 0.05. Cytomegalovirus status was reported to be diagnosed by the classifier with high specificity and sensitivity in both the original and validation cohorts. Because HLA typing was unavailable for some donors at each locus, only the typed subset was used in association tests. A group of highly shared sequence variants was considered likely to be a technical artifact of the sequencing pipeline. Broadly in line with IMGT annotations, most TCR beta V segments showed up in productive rearrangements about 87% or about 30% of the time in an earlier analysis of 450 to 750 of the donors. In a later analysis, the rate of TCR association differed among HLA loci, with DRB1 alleles having the most associated TCRs and HLA-C alleles having the fewest.

In total, approximately 700 healthy bone marrow donors made up the cohort. Cohort members were all nominally healthy when sampled, although unrecorded immune exposures were likely present. The donor was CMV seronegative and was included in the group of about 350 seronegative cohort members. Every donor gave a peripheral blood sample, and the peripheral blood mononuclear cells from that sample were used for TCR beta sequencing. Genomic DNA extraction from the blood cell samples was performed with the Qiagen DNeasy Blood Extraction Kit. For CDR1 and CDR2, the germline V gene lists MNHEY and SVGAGI. The CDR3, cysteine through phenylalanine, is 15 amino acids long. The CDR3 DNA has 45 bases and is translated from base 1. Libraries were prepared through the immunoSEQ multiplex PCR assay. For the multiplex PCR, a mixture combining 60 forward primers for TCR Vbeta segments and 13 reverse primers for TCR Jbeta segments was used. Amplification of the CDR3 region of rearranged TCR beta genes was performed with a multiplex PCR assay on genomic DNA. The Illumina HiSeq System was used to sequence the amplified TCR beta libraries as 87-base-pair reads. From the authors' description of their analysis: A later analysis counted about 82 million unique TCR beta chains across the approximately 700 repertoires, and roughly 11 million of these chains were shared by at least two donors. Raw reads were error-corrected and collapsed into unique sequences with a nearest-neighbor algorithm that merged closely related sequences to remove PCR and sequencing errors. Alignment of CDR3 sequences to IMGT reference sequences was used to assign V, D and J gene segments. For a sequence to be retained, at least a six-nucleotide match to both a V gene segment and a J gene segment was required. Rearrangements were classified as productive when the CDR3 lacked stop codons and remained in frame with V and J, and all other rearrangements were classified as non-productive. Following IMGT convention, CDR3 was defined as the stretch from the second conserved V-encoded cysteine to the conserved J-encoded phenylalanine. The earlier analysis of 450 to 750 of the donors excluded any sequence lacking an unambiguous match to a single V gene segment. In an earlier analysis of some 590 of the donors, V segments were called functional above 56.7% productive rearrangements and were called segregating when the between-donor standard deviation exceeded 5%. A statistical classification framework was developed to diagnose cytomegalovirus status using the catalog of TCR beta chain sequences. V and J gene assignment, in a later analysis, came from comparing TCR nucleotide sequences with IMGT/GENE-DB human TR gene sequences. In a later analysis, CDR3 sequences and most-parsimonious VDJ recombination scenarios were assigned using the TCRdist pipeline. In a later analysis, each TCR beta chain was defined by its CDR3 amino acid sequence together with its V-gene family, and reads lacking a unique V-gene family were excluded. To address suspected cross-contamination and a sequencing artifact, a later analysis removed 592 highly shared, low-generation-probability nucleotide sequences. A later analysis calculated a clonal expansion index for each public chain from normalized within-repertoire ranks of inferred template counts. Generation probabilities in a later analysis came from a VDJ recombination model fitted to out-of-frame rearrangements, and those results were checked against IGoR. In a later analysis, hypergeometric tests were used to score TCR-TCR, TCR-HLA and TCR-CMV co-occurrence, with a repertoire-size bias correction applied to TCR pairs. False discovery rates were estimated in a later analysis by permuting HLA or CMV assignments 20 times. A later analysis grouped co-occurring TCRs with DBSCAN, adding TCRdist sequence similarity when clustering within HLA-allele-positive subsets. Repertoires with fewer than 30,000 or more than 120,000 public chains were left out of co-occurrence clustering, as were five repertoires with anomalous nucleotide sharing. Imported from immuneACCESS, the table was reduced by TCRdb to in-frame sequences with V and J called. These copies leave out some clones; in studies compared against another copy, an unresolved V gene accounts for under half, and the cause of the remainder is not known. The D gene and trimming were derived from the DNA, and the V and J assignments and clone size from that table. The sample has 170,000 or so clones on record, 84% of them singletons. The ten largest clonotypes hold 0.35% to 0.45% of the sample.

Comment on this clone: Its antigen is not yet known. The junction shows a germline mismatch at one end, possibly a read error.

The chain uses TRBV6-5 and TRBJ2-6; 11 bases in between match TRBD1. The sequenced sample consisted of PBMCs. This sequence was found in a boy aged 2 to 10 in good health and CMV-seronegative. DNA sequence: TGTGCCAGCAGTTTCCGGGACAGGGGGGTCAACGTCCTGACTTTC. Translated, it reads CASSFRDRGVNVLTF.